Included here is one TCR beta chain sequence, with context. The observed sequence ends 3 residues before the CDR3 terminus, with the missing tail filled in from the germline J gene. Profiling relied on immunoSEQ multiplex PCR, and the TCRdb table lists in-frame clones only, not all of them. Its table records fewer than 40,000 clones. These data originate in a study of T cells in women clearing cervical HPV infection. Study-level background: Only a few women had HLA typing results available.

Per the germline V gene, CDR1 is SGHTA and CDR2 is FQGTGA. The CDR3 contains 13 residues. MY09/MY11 PCR detected cervical HPV DNA; dot-blot assigned genotypes. This sequence originates from a woman between 18 and 75 years old with a cervical HPV16 infection that either progressed to CIN3+ or cleared (not recorded which). The material sequenced was blood buffy coat. The chain has TRBV7-3 and TRBJ2-2; tentative D call: TRBD2 (5 bases). Incomplete CDR3 DNA: TGTGCCAGCAGCTTAGCGTCCGGGGAAAAG. As protein: CASSLASGEK. The entire CDR3 protein reads CASSLASGEKLFF. The full variable domain, rest sourced from reference TRBV7-3 and TRBJ2-2, is GAGVSQTPSNKVTEKGKYVELRCDPISGHTALYWYRQSLGQGPEFLIYFQGTGAADDSGLPNDRFFAVRPEGSVSTLKIQRTERGDSAVYLCASSLASGEKLFFGEGSRLTVL.